A single sample gave rise to the 30 T cell receptor beta chains below, sequenced in a study of blood T cells in healthy people across ages. The authors ran a second PCR of about 6 to 11 cycles using a sample-barcoded 5' primer and a J-beta primer mix. MiXCR was run by TCRdb on the 5' RACE reads, yielding one entry per CDR3 protein. The repertoire includes more than 900,000 distinct CDR3 sequences, roughly 29% of them detected once, and roughly a tenth sits in the top ten. The same data also went into a second study, on T cells of mothers and their children.

Sequences were obtained from blood. The source of these receptors is a woman between 40 and 55 years old in good health.

This clonotype was observed at least ten times. V is TRBV7-2 and J is TRBJ2-7; D possibly matches TRBD1 or TRBD2 (5 bases each). V was clipped by 4 bases and J by 2 bases, with 12 bases between them. Germline loops: CDR1 SGHTA, CDR2 FQGNSA. The CDR3 runs to 14 residues. The CDR3 region is CASSSPGTPYEQYF. The DNA for the CDR3 is TGTGCCAGCAGCTCACCCGGGACCCCCTACGAGCAGTACTTC.

J is TRBJ1-6 and V is TRBV6-5; TRBD1 might be the D (6 bases). Germline-derived CDR1 and CDR2 are MNHEY and SVGAGI. This CDR3 has 16 amino acids. Between the trimmed V and J ends, which lost 4 bases and 7 bases, there was a span of 17 bases. This CDR3 is CASSWESGGRNSPLHF. The CDR3 nucleotides are TGTGCCAGCAGTTGGGAGTCGGGGGGCCGGAATTCACCCCTCCACTTT.

The chain is built from TRBV7-3 and TRBJ2-6, with D unclear. The germline CDR1 and CDR2 sequences are SGHTA and FQGTGA. Trimming took off 1 base at V and 6 bases at J, with 13 bases between the two ends. The CDR3 has 16 amino acids. The CDR3 loop reads CASSLNPMGEANVLTF. The CDR3, as DNA: TGTGCCAGCAGCTTAAACCCCATGGGTGAGGCCAACGTCCTGACTTTC.

This clonotype was counted once. The chain recombines TRBV5-1 with TRBJ2-1, with 12 bases matching TRBD2. CDR1 is SGHRS, CDR2 YFSETQ, per germline. CDR3 length: 17 amino acids. Trimming removed 0 bases from V and 7 bases from J; junction bases left unmatched: 8. The CDR3 loop reads CASSLGASGGARNEQFF. DNA of the CDR3: TGCGCCAGCAGCTTGGGGGCTAGCGGGGGGGCCCGGAATGAGCAGTTCTTC.

This clonotype has more than one count but fewer than ten. The V gene is TRBV7-2, the J gene TRBJ1-2, with D hard to call. The germline V gene has CDR1 SGHTA and CDR2 FQGNSA. V was shortened by 5 bases and J by 6 bases, with 13 bases between the two germline ends. The CDR3 sequence is 13 residues long. Here the CDR3 DNA reads TGTGCCAGCAGCCCAGCTGGTCGGGATGGCTACACCTTC. It translates to CASSPAGRDGYTF.

The rearrangement links TRBV20-1 to TRBJ1-5, with D maybe TRBD1 (6 bases). In germline, CDR1 is DFQATT, CDR2 SNEGSKA (reference sequence). V lost 4 bases to trimming and J lost 1 base, with 11 bases between them. This CDR3 is 14 amino acids long. The CDR3 region is CSATDSASNQPQHF. DNA for the CDR3: TGCAGTGCTACGGACAGTGCGAGCAATCAGCCCCAGCATTTT.

A remark on this clonotype: A junction boundary mismatches the germline segment, possibly from a read error. This chain joins TRBV6-5 and TRBJ2-1; 9 positions agree with TRBD2. The end of the DNA aligns better with TRBJ2-7, so the J call may be wrong. CDR1 and CDR2 from the germline V gene are MNHEY and SVGAGI. CDR3 size: 15 residues. The CDR3 nucleotides are TGTGCCCGCAGTTATGGCGGGGGGGGCTACAATGAGCAGTACTTC. Translation gives CARSYGGGGYNEQYF.

As to this clonotype: One junction end disagrees with the germline gene, perhaps due to a read error. The V and J genes are TRBV5-1 and TRBJ1-4, with D possibly matching TRBD1 (5 bases). Germline V gene lookup returns CDR1 SGHRS and CDR2 YFSETQ. This CDR3 is 15 amino acids long. CDR3 loop: CASSLLGGPSEKPFF. The CDR3, as DNA: TGCGCCAGCAGCTTACTCGGGGGTCCGTCGGAAAAACCGTTTTTT.

V usage is TRBV9 and J usage is TRBJ1-4, with a tentative D call TRBD1 (6 bases). The V end was cut by 3 bases, the J end by 10 bases, with 16 bases between. This CDR3 region has 14 residues. Germline V gene lookup returns CDR1 SGDLS and CDR2 YYNGEE. The CDR3 coding sequence is TGTGCCAGCAGCGGGGACGGGGGCGGAGGAAAACTGTTTTTT. Its translation: CASSGDGGGGKLFF.

A few counts support this clonotype. The rearrangement links TRBV3-1 to TRBJ2-7; no firm D call. This CDR3 spans 11 amino acids. CDR1 and CDR2 (germline): LGHDT, YNNKEL (reference sequence). V was pared by 4 bases and J by 11 bases, with 12 bases between. CDR3 coding DNA: TGTGCCAGCAGCCCTAGGATTCGGAAGTACTTC. Translating it yields CASSPRIRKYF.

This clonotype came up a few times. This chain links TRBV7-2 with TRBJ1-6, with a weak D call TRBD1 (6 bases). Germline CDR1 reads SGHTA; CDR2 reads FQGNSA. CDR3 length: 16 amino acids. Trimming removed 5 bases at V and 0 bases at J, with 11 bases between. CDR3: CASSTRGSSYNSPLHF. The CDR3 DNA reads TGTGCCAGCAGCACAAGGGGGAGCTCCTATAATTCACCCCTCCACTTT.

The V gene is TRBV5-1, the J gene TRBJ2-3; TRBD1 matches 7 bases. Germline-derived CDR1 and CDR2 are SGHRS and YFSETQ. V shed 3 bases, J shed 4 bases, and the junction held 8 bases outside the gene matches. CDR3 length: 15 amino acids. The CDR3 nucleotides read TGCGCCAGCAGCTCGGACGGCCAGGGGGCAGATACGCAGTATTTT. This translates into CASSSDGQGADTQYF.

This clonotype appeared a single time. This chain uses TRBV6-5 with TRBJ1-2; no reliable D call. Trimming took 0 bases from V and 4 from J, leaving 12 bases between them. Germline lookup yields CDR1 MNHEY and CDR2 SVGAGI. The CDR3 spans 15 residues. CDR3 loop: CASSYSGVRGYGYTF. The CDR3 DNA is TGTGCCAGCAGTTACTCTGGAGTTCGGGGCTATGGCTACACCTTC.

V usage is TRBV20-1 and J usage is TRBJ1-6, with a weak D call TRBD1 (6 bases). V was shortened by 3 bases and J by 4 bases, with 16 bases between the two germline ends. Looked up from germline, CDR1 is DFQATT and CDR2 is SNEGSKA (reference sequence). The CDR3 sequence is 16 residues long. The CDR3 DNA reads TGCAGTGCTAGGGGAGGGGGGCTGGGTTATAATTCACCCCTCCACTTT. Residues: CSARGGGLGYNSPLHF.

This clonotype was detected many times. The chain couples TRBV30 to TRBJ2-7; D gene uncertain. The germline V gene encodes CDR1 GTSNPN and CDR2 SVGIG (reference sequence). The germline V and J ends were trimmed by 4 bases and 2 bases, with 9 bases remaining between them. The CDR3 extends over 12 amino acids. CDR3 DNA sequence: TGTGCCTGGATCGACGGCACCTACGAGCAGTACTTC. This codes for CAWIDGTYEQYF.

This clonotype was recorded a few times. This may be a read error: a much more frequent sequence differs by one nucleotide. The chain is built from TRBV7-2 and TRBJ2-1; tentatively, D is TRBD1 or TRBD2 (6 bases each). CDR3 size: 16 residues. Germline V gene data show CDR1 as SGHTA and CDR2 as FQGNSA. CDR3: CASSLVTGALYTEQFF. The CDR3 DNA follows: TGTGCCAGCAGCTTAGTTACGGGGGCTCTCTACACTGAGCAGTTCTTC.

This clonotype was seen only a few times. This chain connects TRBV24-1 to TRBJ2-7; D is undetermined. V lost 2 bases and J 3 bases, leaving 10 bases between the germline ends. Germline assignment: CDR1 KGHDR and CDR2 SFDVKD. The CDR3 is made up of 14 amino acids. CDR3 nucleotides: TGTGCCACCAGTGATTCTTCCGTGGGCTACGAGCAGTACTTC. Translated, it gives CATSDSSVGYEQYF.

This clonotype was counted only a few times. V is TRBV12-3 or TRBV12-4 and J is TRBJ1-2; 11 positions agree with TRBD1. This CDR3 is built from 17 residues. V gave up 2 bases and J gave up 4 bases; unmatched junction bases: 9. The CDR3 sequence: CASSLRTGGASLYGYTF. CDR3 bases: TGTGCCAGCAGTTTAAGGACAGGGGGCGCTAGCCTCTATGGCTACACCTTC.

This clonotype came up many times. The chain combines TRBV2 with TRBJ2-5; D is uncertain. This CDR3 spans 11 amino acids. Germline CDR1 SNHLY, CDR2 FYNNEI. Deletions cut 5 bases from V and 5 bases from J, with 6 bases between. The CDR3 bases are TGTGCCAGCAGTACCTTCGAGACCCAGTACTTC. This codes for CASSTFETQYF.

With regard to this clonotype: This may come from a read error, since a much larger clone is one base off. The rearrangement links TRBV7-3 to TRBJ2-7; possibly TRBD2 for D (5 bases). The CDR3 has 13 amino acids. Germline values: CDR1 SGHTA, CDR2 FQGTGA. DNA for the CDR3: TGTGCCAGCAGCAACGGGGTCTCCTGCGAGCAGTACTTC. Protein: CASSNGVSCEQYF.

This clonotype was detected only a few times. This CDR3 reads CASREQVPYNEQFF. The CDR3, as DNA: TGTGCCAGCAGGGAACAGGTTCCTTACAATGAGCAGTTCTTC. The rearrangement uses TRBV28 and TRBJ2-1, with a tentative D call TRBD1 (5 bases). The CDR3 contains 14 residues. Trimming stripped 6 bases from V and 4 bases from J, with 13 bases between. The V gene's germline CDR1 is MDHEN and CDR2 SYDVKM.

This chain links TRBV20-1 with TRBJ1-1; maybe TRBD1 (6 bases). The CDR3 spans 16 residues. Germline-derived CDR1 and CDR2 are DFQATT and SNEGSKA (reference sequence). V was pared by 6 bases and J by 0 bases, with 20 bases between. CDR3 coding DNA: TGCAGTGCCACTCGGTTCGGGGGGCAGATGAACACTGAAGCTTTCTTT. This sequence encodes CSATRFGGQMNTEAFF.

Only a few counts were recorded for this clonotype. The V gene is TRBV27, the J gene TRBJ1-5, with 10 bases aligning to TRBD1. Germline assignment: CDR1 MNHEY and CDR2 SMNVEV (reference sequence). This CDR3 has 16 residues. V lost 8 bases, J lost 6 bases, and 13 bases stayed unmatched. CDR3 DNA sequence: TGTGCCAGCGCTCCCGAAACCGACAGGGGGCTTCAGCCCCAGCATTTT. Translated: CASAPETDRGLQPQHF.

The rearrangement joins TRBV10-1 to TRBJ2-4; D uncertain. From germline, CDR1 is WNHNN and CDR2 SYGVQD (reference sequence). V lost 4 bases and J lost 0, with 7 bases in between. This CDR3 is built from 14 residues. In DNA, the CDR3 is TGCGCCAGCAGTGTTGGGGTAGCCAAAAACATTCAGTACTTC. As protein: CASSVGVAKNIQYF.

The V gene is TRBV4-3, the J gene TRBJ2-4; TRBD2 matches 10 bases. The end of the DNA fits TRBJ2-7 better, so the J call may be wrong. Looked up from germline, CDR1 is LGHNA and CDR2 is YSLEER. CDR3 length: 16 amino acids. CDR3 DNA sequence: TGCGCCAGCAGCCAAGATGGAGCGGGGGGGCTCTACGAGCAGTACTTC. Translation gives CASSQDGAGGLYEQYF.

The chain employs TRBV7-8 and TRBJ1-1; D perhaps matches TRBD1 (6 bases). The CDR3 has 15 amino acids. Trimming took 4 bases from V and 4 from J, leaving 16 bases between them. Germline assignment: CDR1 SGHVS and CDR2 FQNEAQ. In DNA, the CDR3 is TGTGCCAGCAGCTCCTCGGGGGGCGTCTTCACTGAAGCTTTCTTT. It specifies CASSSSGGVFTEAFF.

The chain combines TRBV12-3 or TRBV12-4 with TRBJ1-6; D is possibly TRBD1 (6 bases). The length of the CDR3 is 15 residues. V was pared by 7 bases and J by 3 bases, with 13 bases between. The CDR3 DNA reads TGTGCCAGCATCAGGGGCTCACTCTATAATTCACCCCTCCACTTT. It translates to CASIRGSLYNSPLHF.

The CDR3 sequence: CAWRGQGWYGYTF. DNA of the CDR3: TGTGCCTGGAGAGGGCAGGGCTGGTACGGCTACACCTTC. The chain employs TRBV30 and TRBJ1-2; possible D gene TRBD1, 5 bases. Per germline, CDR1 GTSNPN and CDR2 SVGIG (reference sequence). CDR3 length: 13 amino acids. Trimming removed 3 bases from V and 8 bases from J, with 16 bases in between.

This chain joins TRBV20-1 and TRBJ1-2; TRBD1 is a possible D gene (6 bases). V was pared by 5 bases and J by 2 bases, with 9 bases between. This CDR3 spans 12 amino acids. Looked up from germline, CDR1 is DFQATT and CDR2 is SNEGSKA (reference sequence). DNA of the CDR3: TGCAGTGCTTCTACAGGGAACTATGGCTACACCTTC. Its translation is CSASTGNYGYTF.

This clonotype was detected only once. V is TRBV19 and J is TRBJ2-3; TRBD2 matches 8 bases. The V gene's germline CDR1 is LNHDA and CDR2 SQIVND (reference sequence). The CDR3 consists of 17 residues. With 4 bases clipped from V and 3 bases from J, the junction kept 12 bases outside the gene matches. CDR3 nucleotides: TGTGCCAGTAGTAAGCGCCCGGGGGGGGCAAGTACAGATACGCAGTATTTT. Translation: CASSKRPGGASTDTQYF.